The T cell receptor (beta chain) described here comes from a study of blood T cell repertoires in COVID-19. The wider study: Sources were T cells, B-cell-depleted T cells, or PBMCs; the material itself was cDNA or gDNA.

The V end lost 6 bases, the J end lost 5 bases, and 11 bases lay between the germline ends. The CDR3 has 13 residues. CDR1 and CDR2 from the germline V gene are KGHSH and LQKENI. This table comes from immunoSEQ multiplex PCR, and its TCRdb copy is limited to in-frame clones, with some not included. Among tens of thousands of clones listed, less than 85% were seen once. In this sample, this clone turned up a few times. The V and J genes are TRBV18 and TRBJ2-1; the D gene is possibly TRBD2 (5 bases). The TCR sequence derives from a human donor with acute or convalescent COVID-19. The donor label of this sample is uncertain. Sequencing input: peripheral blood. The CDR3 DNA is TGTGCCAGCTCCCCGGGAAGTAACAATGAGCAGTTCTTC. Translated: CASSPGSNNEQFF.